These 27 T cell receptor beta chains share one sample of origin, sequenced in a study of T cell responses to AZD1222 COVID-19 vaccine. The table came from immunoSEQ multiplex PCR; TCRdb's copy has only in-frame clones and leaves some out. The sample lists tens of thousands of clones; over 85% were seen once. The sample was peripheral blood, taken on day 0 of AZD1222 vaccination. These receptor sequences come from an adult in good health.

The chain carries TRBV3-1 (or the pseudogene TRBV3-2) and TRBJ2-7, with D perhaps matching TRBD2 (6 bases). The V gene lost 1 base and the J gene lost 6 bases, with 7 bases spanning the gap. This CDR3 is 12 amino acids long. CDR1 is LGHDT and CDR2 is YNNKEL in the germline V gene (reference sequence). In DNA, the CDR3 is TGTGCCAGCAGCCAAGCCGGGGGCGAGCAGTACTTC. Amino acids: CASSQAGGEQYF.

The gene calls are TRBV30 and TRBJ1-5; 9 bases line up with TRBD1. Germline V gene sequence: CDR1 GTSNPN, CDR2 SVGIG (reference sequence). The J segment lost 7 bases and the V segment lost 0 bases, leaving 7 bases of the junction unmatched. There are 15 residues in the CDR3. CDR3 loop: CAWSVPGQGTQPQHF. The CDR3, as DNA: TGTGCCTGGAGTGTTCCCGGACAGGGGACCCAGCCCCAGCATTTT.

The genes are TRBV12-5 and TRBJ1-1; D is unclear. Trimming took off 2 bases at V and 1 base at J, with 14 bases between the two ends. Germline CDR1 reads LGHNT; CDR2 reads FRNRAP. The CDR3 totals 16 residues. The CDR3 nucleotides read TGTGCTAGTGGTTTGACCAGAGGGTTCGCGAACACTGAAGCTTTCTTT. This sequence encodes CASGLTRGFANTEAFF.

This rearrangement joins TRBV4-3 to TRBJ1-5; TRBD1 is a possible D gene (6 bases). Trimming stripped 0 bases from V and 9 bases from J, with 18 bases between. Germline V gene data show CDR1 as LGHNA and CDR2 as YSLEER. The CDR3 has 16 residues. Here the CDR3 reads CASSQDRGHGLMPQHF. CDR3 nucleotides: TGCGCCAGCAGCCAAGATAGGGGACACGGGTTGATGCCCCAGCATTTT.

The chain links TRBV10-3 to TRBJ2-7; 11 nucleotides agree with TRBD2. This CDR3 is built from 15 residues. The germline V gene encodes CDR1 ENHRY and CDR2 SYGVKD. V trimming: 6 bases; J trimming: 0 bases; junction bases outside the gene matches: 4. Here the CDR3 reads CAIRVTSGSSYEQYF. The CDR3 DNA reads TGTGCCATCAGGGTCACTAGCGGGAGCTCCTACGAGCAGTACTTC.

The chain carries TRBV7-6 and TRBJ2-7; D ambiguous. This CDR3 has 14 amino acids. Trimming stripped 5 bases from V and 5 bases from J, with 16 bases between. Germline assignment: CDR1 SGHVS and CDR2 FNYEAQ. This chain's CDR3 is CASSLVNWGDEQYF. For the CDR3, the DNA is TGTGCCAGCAGCCTTGTTAACTGGGGTGACGAGCAGTACTTC.

This clone was picked up one time. The chain couples TRBV6-6 to TRBJ1-3, with a weak D call TRBD1 (5 bases). The CDR3 runs 14 residues. V was shortened by 2 bases and J by 1 base, with 6 bases between the two germline ends. The germline gives CDR1 MNHNY, CDR2 SVGAGI (reference sequence). Here the CDR3 DNA reads TGTGCCAGCAGTTACGGGGGATCTGGAAACACCATATATTTT. Protein product: CASSYGGSGNTIYF.

The V gene is TRBV29-1, the J gene TRBJ2-5; D gene unclear. From germline, CDR1 is SQVTM and CDR2 ANQGSEA. V lost 7 bases to trimming and J lost 1 base, with 19 bases between them. CDR3 length: 15 residues. CDR3 in amino acids: CSAHLTLELQETQYF. The CDR3 DNA reads TGCAGCGCCCATCTAACCCTAGAGCTCCAAGAGACCCAGTACTTC.

This chain uses TRBV7-9 with TRBJ2-5; 8 bases line up with TRBD1. CDR1 and CDR2 (germline): SEHNR, FQNEAQ (reference sequence). The CDR3 length is 14 residues. Losses at the gene ends were 2 bases for V and 5 bases for J; bases not matched to a gene: 4. The CDR3 region is CASSLSGGEETQYF. In nucleotides, the CDR3 is TGTGCCAGCAGCTTATCAGGGGGCGAGGAGACCCAGTACTTC.

The chain uses TRBV5-1 and TRBJ2-1; possibly TRBD1 for D (6 bases). CDR1 SGHRS and CDR2 YFSETQ come from the germline V gene. This CDR3 has 14 amino acids. Trimming pared 0 bases from V and 7 bases from J, leaving 11 bases between. The CDR3 bases are TGCGCCAGCAGCTTGGGACAGGTTTCAAATGAGCAGTTCTTC. Protein product: CASSLGQVSNEQFF.

This clone was picked up one time. The genes are TRBV10-3 and TRBJ2-7, with 8 bases that match TRBD1. The J segment lost 0 bases and the V segment lost 8 bases, leaving 3 bases of the junction unmatched. Germline loops: CDR1 ENHRY, CDR2 SYGVKD. This CDR3 has 13 residues. CDR3 loop: CAILGTGSYEQYF. Written as DNA, the CDR3 is TGTGCCATCCTTGGGACAGGCTCCTACGAGCAGTACTTC.

CDR3 DNA: TGTGCCAGCTCAGCGCTTGCCCAACCGGAGGGTGAGCAGTTCTTC. Encoded protein: CASSALAQPEGEQFF. The chain has TRBV18 and TRBJ2-1; weak D call: TRBD2 (6 bases). V was pared by 5 bases and J by 9 bases, with 20 bases between. Germline-derived CDR1 and CDR2 are KGHSH and LQKENI. CDR3 length equals 15 residues.

This clone showed up just once. The J gene is TRBJ1-1, the V gene TRBV3-1 (or the pseudogene TRBV3-2), with D perhaps TRBD1 (6 bases). Germline CDR1 is LGHDT and CDR2 is YNNKEL (reference sequence). V was pared by 1 base and J by 6 bases, with 15 bases between. The CDR3 runs to 15 residues. The CDR3 protein is CASSQGYSGGPEAFF. Written as DNA, the CDR3 is TGTGCCAGCAGCCAAGGATATTCCGGGGGCCCTGAAGCTTTCTTT.

The V call is TRBV12-5, the J call TRBJ2-1, with 8 bases fitting TRBD1. Germline V lookup: CDR1 LGHNT, CDR2 FRNRAP. V lost 6 bases to trimming and J lost 5 bases; unmatched junction nucleotides: 9. CDR3 length: 15 residues. DNA of the CDR3: TGTGCTAGTGGCACCGGGACAGGAGGGAACAATGAGCAGTTCTTC. This translates into CASGTGTGGNNEQFF.

The gene calls are TRBV25-1 and TRBJ2-6; unclear D gene. Trimming cost V 3 bases and J 0 bases, with 6 bases left between them. Germline CDR1 and CDR2: MGHDK and SYGVNS. CDR3 length: 15 residues. The CDR3 region has the DNA TGTGCCAGCAGTGAGGGCTTCTCTGGGGCCAACGTCCTGACTTTC. It yields the protein CASSEGFSGANVLTF.

The chain is built from TRBV5-1 and TRBJ2-3; D may be TRBD2 (6 bases). The CDR3 has 15 residues. CDR1 SGHRS and CDR2 YFSETQ come from the germline V gene. V was shortened by 2 bases and J by 0 bases, with 10 bases between the two germline ends. CDR3 protein: CASSFLGLSTDTQYF. CDR3 in DNA: TGCGCCAGCAGCTTTTTAGGACTAAGCACAGATACGCAGTATTTT.

V gene TRBV18 combines with J gene TRBJ1-5, with 8 bases lining up with TRBD1. Germline V gene lookup returns CDR1 KGHSH and CDR2 LQKENI. J gave up 5 bases and V 6 bases, and 9 bases lay outside the gene matches. The CDR3 covers 15 residues. The CDR3 DNA follows: TGTGCCAGCTCCTCAGACAGGGGTACTCATCAGCCCCAGCATTTT. Its protein product is CASSSDRGTHQPQHF.

This chain connects TRBV2 to TRBJ1-2, with D maybe TRBD1 (5 bases). V was cut by 6 bases and J by 0 bases, with 14 bases left in between. This CDR3 contains 15 residues. The germline V gene encodes CDR1 SNHLY and CDR2 FYNNEI. The CDR3 here is CASRTERGANYGYTF. The CDR3 DNA is TGTGCCAGCAGGACCGAGAGGGGAGCTAACTATGGCTACACCTTC.

The rearrangement joins TRBV29-1 to TRBJ1-5, with D maybe TRBD1 (5 bases). V was trimmed by 7 bases and J by 16 bases, leaving 20 bases between them. The CDR3 is made up of 11 amino acids. The germline V gene has CDR1 SQVTM and CDR2 ANQGSEA. The CDR3 nucleotides read TGCAGCGACCTCCCAGGACACTGGCAACATTTT. This codes for CSDLPGHWQHF.

This chain uses TRBV6-5 with TRBJ1-1, with D hard to call. This CDR3 comprises 13 residues. CDR1 and CDR2 from the germline V gene are MNHEY and SVGAGI. V lost 6 bases, J lost 3 bases, and 11 bases lay in between. This CDR3 is CASSLLEDTEAFF. The CDR3 region has the DNA TGTGCCAGCAGCCTCTTGGAGGACACTGAAGCTTTCTTT.

V is TRBV9 and J is TRBJ2-1; TRBD2 matches 8 bases. V shed 0 bases and J 6 bases; nucleotides not matched to a gene: 8. The CDR3 sequence is 16 residues long. Germline CDR1 and CDR2: SGDLS and YYNGEE. DNA of the CDR3: TGTGCCAGCAGCGTAGCTACGGGACTAGGTCTCAATGAGCAGTTCTTC. This codes for CASSVATGLGLNEQFF.

The sample holds one count of this clone. The V gene is TRBV3-1 (or the pseudogene TRBV3-2), the J gene TRBJ2-5, with D possibly TRBD2 on 5 matching bases. This CDR3 region has 10 residues. CDR1 LGHDT and CDR2 YNNKEL come from the germline V gene (reference sequence). The germline V and J ends were trimmed by 7 bases and 5 bases, with 5 bases remaining between them. CDR3 coding DNA: TGTGCCAGCACGGGGGAGACCCAGTACTTC. This translates into CASTGETQYF.

This chain links TRBV7-3 with TRBJ1-2; maybe TRBD1 (5 bases). The V gene's germline CDR1 is SGHTA and CDR2 FQGTGA. The CDR3 spans 14 residues. Trimming removed 4 bases from V and 7 bases from J, with 16 bases in between. CDR3 sequence (DNA): TGTGCCAGCAGCTCCGGGACGGAAGGAATTGGCTACACCTTC. It specifies CASSSGTEGIGYTF.

The CDR3 reads CASSWDTATNEKLFF. DNA of the CDR3: TGTGCCAGCTCATGGGACACCGCAACTAATGAAAAACTGTTTTTT. This sequence joins TRBV18 and TRBJ1-4; D might be TRBD1 (6 bases). The V gene lost 5 bases and the J gene lost 0 bases, with 10 bases spanning the gap. The CDR3 is made up of 15 amino acids. CDR1 is KGHSH, CDR2 LQKENI, per germline.

For the CDR3, the DNA is TGTGCCAGCAGTTACTCGGGGGGACGAGAGACCCAGTACTTC. Its translation: CASSYSGGRETQYF. The chain is built from TRBV6-5 and TRBJ2-5; D possibly corresponds to TRBD2 (6 bases). The V gene's germline CDR1 is MNHEY and CDR2 SVGAGI. This CDR3 comprises 14 residues. Trimming took 0 bases from V and 4 from J, leaving 9 bases between them.

CDR3 protein: CAWSVAVSGGAYNSPLHF. The CDR3 DNA reads as TGTGCCTGGAGTGTCGCCGTCTCAGGGGGTGCTTATAATTCACCCCTCCACTTT. The J gene is TRBJ1-6, the V gene TRBV30, with 7 bases that match TRBD1. The germline V gene encodes CDR1 GTSNPN and CDR2 SVGIG (reference sequence). V dropped 0 bases and J dropped 4; count of bases not matched to a gene: 12. The CDR3 runs to 18 residues.

The genes are TRBV30 and TRBJ1-3; D remains unclear. V gave up 3 bases and J gave up 0 bases, with 15 bases separating them. Germline-derived CDR1 and CDR2 are GTSNPN and SVGIG (reference sequence). The CDR3 is 16 amino acids. This CDR3 is CAWRVTGVFSGNTIYF. CDR3 DNA sequence: TGTGCCTGGAGGGTGACCGGGGTCTTCTCTGGAAACACCATATATTTT.